Presented here are 6 T cell receptor beta chains from one specimen sequenced in a study of T cell responses to AZD1222 COVID-19 vaccine (dated by TCRdb to 2020 to 2023). The time point label for this specimen denotes: baseline before first vaccination. To prepare the library, the immunoSEQ multiplex PCR assay was applied. Held by TCRdb, this immuneACCESS table contains in-frame sequences only and omits some clones. Under half of the omission traces to an unresolved V gene where checked; the cause of the rest is unknown. Within this sample are 120,000 or so clones, with about 88% of them counted one time only. The ten largest clones represent around a quarter of the sample. The starting material was peripheral blood, obtained on day 0 of AZD1222 vaccination. These receptors came from an adult in good health.

The chain joins TRBV6-5 to TRBJ1-3; D uncertain. The V gene lost 4 bases and the J gene lost 4 bases, with 14 bases spanning the gap. Germline V lookup: CDR1 MNHEY, CDR2 SVGAGI. This CDR3 comprises 15 residues. The CDR3 bases are TGTGCCAGCAGTTTCGCCAACCGGGCGGGAAACACCATATATTTT. Residues: CASSFANRAGNTIYF.

The V and J genes are TRBV5-6 and TRBJ1-4; D may be TRBD1 (6 bases). The CDR3 consists of 19 residues. V gave up 4 bases and J gave up 0 bases, with 22 bases separating them. The germline V gene encodes CDR1 SGHDT and CDR2 YYEEEE. The CDR3 region has the DNA TGTGCCAGCAGCCCACAAAACCTAAACCCAGGGGCAACTAATGAAAAACTGTTTTTT. It yields the protein CASSPQNLNPGATNEKLFF.

The genes are TRBV6-4 and TRBJ2-6; D is possibly TRBD1 (5 bases). V lost 2 bases, J lost 0 bases, and 8 bases lay in between. This CDR3 has 16 amino acids. CDR1 MRHNA and CDR2 SNTAGT come from the germline V gene. The CDR3 sequence is CASSDGHHSGANVLTF. The DNA for the CDR3 is TGTGCCAGCAGTGACGGACACCACTCTGGGGCCAACGTCCTGACTTTC.

The V call is TRBV9, the J call TRBJ2-7; D unclear. Per the germline V gene, CDR1 is SGDLS and CDR2 is YYNGEE. The CDR3 contains 9 residues. V gave up 3 bases and J gave up 5 bases, with 0 bases separating them. In nucleotides, the CDR3 is TGTGCCAGCAGCGACGAGCAGTACTTC. Translating it yields CASSDEQYF.

This clone is a singleton in its sample. V is TRBV27 and J is TRBJ1-1; weak D call: TRBD1 (6 bases). Trimming removed 5 bases at V and 1 base at J, with 11 bases between. Germline values: CDR1 MNHEY, CDR2 SMNVEV (reference sequence). CDR3 size: 14 residues. CDR3 coding DNA: TGTGCCAGCAGTGTACAGGGACCGAACACTGAAGCTTTCTTT. Its translation is CASSVQGPNTEAFF.

The V call is TRBV10-3, the J call TRBJ1-2; the D gene is possibly TRBD1 (5 bases). Trimming left V 7 bases short and J 8 bases short, with 20 bases between. Per germline, CDR1 ENHRY and CDR2 SYGVKD. The CDR3 length is 14 residues. CDR3 DNA: TGTGCCATCATCTGGGGCAGGCCCGGGAGGGGCTACACCTTC. This encodes CAIIWGRPGRGYTF.